The sequence of this T cell receptor beta chain was determined in a study of identifying expanded T cells in peripheral blood. Trimming left V 1 base short and J 3 bases short, with 9 bases between. Germline V gene data show CDR1 as SGHTA and CDR2 as FQGNSA. The CDR3 loop spans 15 amino acids. During the collection period, no donor immune events like infections were recorded. This table comes from immunoSEQ multiplex PCR, and its TCRdb copy is limited to in-frame clones, with some not included. This table has around 99,000 clones, roughly 90% appearing once. Input material: blood. This rearrangement joins TRBV7-2 to TRBJ1-4; D remains ambiguous. This clonotype was sampled from a person aged 18-70 years in good health. The CDR3 sequence: CASSLDMGSNEKLFF. DNA of the CDR3: TGTGCCAGCAGCTTAGATATGGGCTCTAATGAAAAACTGTTTTTT.